This TCR beta chain was documented in a study of beta chain features in type 1 diabetes. Expressed TCRB transcripts got sequenced, as all isolated RNA was reverse transcribed. Naive, central memory and regulatory T cell samples averaged about 4 million immunoSEQ reads each. Clones were read by immunoSEQ multiplex PCR, and TCRdb kept only the in-frame ones, dropping some. In the table there are about 45,000 clones, about 66% of which are singletons. This CDR3 has 15 amino acids. Germline CDR1 reads GTSNPN; CDR2 reads SVGIG (reference sequence). J was trimmed by 3 bases and V by 2 bases; bases with no gene match: 4. Notes on the study in general: Shortening that was moderate but significant affected the TCRB CDR3s of Type 1 diabetes patients in all four CD4+ subsets.

A CD45RO/CCR7/CD25/CD127/CD95/CD27 panel sorted naive, central memory, regulatory and stem cell-like memory CD4+ cells. Regarding this clone: Its antigen is unknown.

Sequencing input: Tregs from blood. The TCR comes from a woman in her late teens or twenties with type 1 diabetes. The chain recombines TRBV30 with TRBJ2-2, with 9 bases identical to TRBD1. CDR3 sequence (DNA): TGTGCCTGGAGTAGGGACAGGGTGGACACCGGGGAGCTGTTTTTT. This codes for CAWSRDRVDTGELFF.